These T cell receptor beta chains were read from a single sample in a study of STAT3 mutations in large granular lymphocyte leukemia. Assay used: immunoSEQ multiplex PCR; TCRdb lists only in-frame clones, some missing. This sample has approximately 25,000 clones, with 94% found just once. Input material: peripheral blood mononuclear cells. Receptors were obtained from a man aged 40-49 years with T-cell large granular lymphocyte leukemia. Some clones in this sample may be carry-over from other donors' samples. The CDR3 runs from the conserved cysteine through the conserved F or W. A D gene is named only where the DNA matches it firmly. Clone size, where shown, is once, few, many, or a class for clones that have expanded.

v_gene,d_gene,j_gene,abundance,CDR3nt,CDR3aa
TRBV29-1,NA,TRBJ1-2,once,TGCAGCGTTGACAATATAACAAGCTATGGCTACACCTTC,CSVDNITSYGYTF
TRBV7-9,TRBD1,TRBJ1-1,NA,TGTGCCAGCAGCCTGGACAGGGGAGAGGCTTTCTTT,CASSLDRGEAFF
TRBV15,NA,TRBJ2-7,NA,TGTGCCACCAGCAGAGTGGGAGTTTACGAGCAGTACTTC,CATSRVGVYEQYF
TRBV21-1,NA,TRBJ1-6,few,TGTGCCAGCAGCAGCGGGGGGGCAGGCAGATCTTCACCCCTCCACTTT,CASSSGGAGRSSPLHF
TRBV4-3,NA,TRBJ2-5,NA,TGCGCCAGCAGCCAAGATCTCGGGGTGAACGAAGAGACCCAGTACTTC,CASSQDLGVNEETQYF
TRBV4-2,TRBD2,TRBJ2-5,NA,TGTGCCAGCAGCCAACAAGCGGGGGGGGAGACCCAGTACTTC,CASSQQAGGETQYF
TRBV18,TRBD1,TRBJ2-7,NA,TGTGCCAGCTCACCACCCAGACAGGGATCCCCGAGCTCCTACGAGCAGTACTTC,CASSPPRQGSPSSYEQYF
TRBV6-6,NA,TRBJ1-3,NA,TGTGCCAGCAAGGCAGAGCTCTCTGGAAACACCATATATTTT,CASKAELSGNTIYF
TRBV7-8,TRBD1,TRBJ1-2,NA,TGTGCCAGCAGCTTAGAAGACAGGGAGTACACCTTC,CASSLEDREYTF
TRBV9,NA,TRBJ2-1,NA,TGTGCCAGCAGCGTAGCTCAGCGGAACCCCTACAATGAGCAGTTCTTC,CASSVAQRNPYNEQFF
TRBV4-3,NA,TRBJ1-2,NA,TGCGCCAGCAGCCAAGCCCCAACCAGGGACAACTATGGCTACACCTTC,CASSQAPTRDNYGYTF
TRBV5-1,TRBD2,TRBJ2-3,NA,TGCGCCAGCAGCACCCAGAGCGGGGGGGCCACAGATACGCAGTATTTT,CASSTQSGGATDTQYF
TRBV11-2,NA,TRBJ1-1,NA,TGTGCCAGCAGCTTAGTAGACACTGAAGCTTTCTTT,CASSLVDTEAFF
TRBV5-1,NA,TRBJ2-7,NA,TGCGCCAGCAGCTTGGCGTCGGGTGTAGCCGCCGAGCAGTACTTC,CASSLASGVAAEQYF
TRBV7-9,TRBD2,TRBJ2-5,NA,TGTGCCAGCAGCCTGGAGGGTAGCGGGGGAGCCAGATGGGAGACCCAGTACTTC,CASSLEGSGGARWETQYF
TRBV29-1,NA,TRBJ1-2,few,TGCAGCGTTGAGTCCACTGACGGCTACACCTTC,CSVESTDGYTF
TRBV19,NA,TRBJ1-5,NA,TGTGCCAGTAGGACAGTGGGGGGGGTTAGCAATCAGCCCCAGCATTTT,CASRTVGGVSNQPQHF
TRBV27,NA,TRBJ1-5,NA,TGTGCCAGCAGTTTATCTGATTATAGCAATCAGCCCCAGCATTTT,CASSLSDYSNQPQHF